This T cell receptor beta chain was captured by sequencing in a study of shared clonotypes between healthy human individuals. This CDR3 spans 15 amino acids. V was trimmed by 0 bases and J by 5 bases, leaving 10 bases between them. CDR1 SGHAT and CDR2 FQNNGV come from the germline V gene. Naive CD8 cells, CD45RO-negative and positively selected for CCR7, excluded terminally differentiated effector memory CD45RA+ cells. Clones were read by immunoSEQ multiplex PCR, and TCRdb kept only the in-frame ones, dropping some. The sample lists around 2,100,000 clones; roughly 95% were seen once. Findings of the study overall: Rarefaction revealed incomplete sorted-subset sequencing despite large depth.

Worth noting for this clone: What it binds is not known.

This sequence joins TRBV11-2 and TRBJ2-2; no definite D call. The sequencing input was naive CD8+ T cells sorted from blood. The origin of this receptor is a man between 18 and 29 years old in good health. Here the CDR3 DNA reads TGTGCCAGCAGCTTAGATGCGGAGATTACCGGGGAGCTGTTTTTT. This sequence encodes CASSLDAEITGELFF.